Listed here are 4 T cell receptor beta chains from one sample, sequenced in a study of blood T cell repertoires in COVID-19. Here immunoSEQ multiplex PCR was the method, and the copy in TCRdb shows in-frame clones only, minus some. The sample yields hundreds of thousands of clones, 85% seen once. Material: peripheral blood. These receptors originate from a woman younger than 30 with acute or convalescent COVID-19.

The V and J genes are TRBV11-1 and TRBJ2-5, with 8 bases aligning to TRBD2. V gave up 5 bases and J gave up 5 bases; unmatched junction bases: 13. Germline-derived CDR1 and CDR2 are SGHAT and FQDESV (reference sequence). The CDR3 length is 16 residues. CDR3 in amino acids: CASSPALGGARETQYF. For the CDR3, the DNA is TGTGCCAGCAGCCCCGCGCTCGGGGGGGCCAGGGAGACCCAGTACTTC.

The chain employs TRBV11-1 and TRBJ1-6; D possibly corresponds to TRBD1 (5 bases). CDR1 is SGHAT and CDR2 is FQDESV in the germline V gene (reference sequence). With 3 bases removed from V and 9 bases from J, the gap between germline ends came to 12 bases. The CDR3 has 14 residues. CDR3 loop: CASSFPGKFSPLHF. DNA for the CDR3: TGTGCCAGCAGCTTCCCAGGGAAATTTTCACCCCTCCACTTT.

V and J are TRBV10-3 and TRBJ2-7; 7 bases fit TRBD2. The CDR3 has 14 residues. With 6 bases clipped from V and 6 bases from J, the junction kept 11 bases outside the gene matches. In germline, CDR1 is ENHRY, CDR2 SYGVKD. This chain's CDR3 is CAISPQGEGFEQYF. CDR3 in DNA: TGTGCCATCAGCCCTCAAGGGGAGGGGTTCGAGCAGTACTTC.

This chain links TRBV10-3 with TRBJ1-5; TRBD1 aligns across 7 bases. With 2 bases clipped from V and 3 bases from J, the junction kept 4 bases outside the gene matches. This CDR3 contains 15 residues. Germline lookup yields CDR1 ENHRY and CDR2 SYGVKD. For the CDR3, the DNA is TGTGCCATCAGTGAGCCAGGGGGGATCAATCAGCCCCAGCATTTT. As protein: CAISEPGGINQPQHF.